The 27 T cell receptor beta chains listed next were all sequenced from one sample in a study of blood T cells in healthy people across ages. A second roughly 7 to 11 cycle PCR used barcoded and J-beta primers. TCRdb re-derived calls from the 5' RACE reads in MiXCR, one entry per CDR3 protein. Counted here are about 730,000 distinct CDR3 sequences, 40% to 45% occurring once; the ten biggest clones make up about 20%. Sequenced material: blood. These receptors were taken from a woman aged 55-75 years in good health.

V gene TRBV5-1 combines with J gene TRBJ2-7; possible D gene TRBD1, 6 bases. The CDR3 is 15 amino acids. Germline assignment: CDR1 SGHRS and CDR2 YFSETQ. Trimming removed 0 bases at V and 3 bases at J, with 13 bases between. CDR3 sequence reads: CASSLVQGLHYEQYF. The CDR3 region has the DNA TGCGCCAGCAGCTTGGTTCAGGGGCTTCACTACGAGCAGTACTTC.

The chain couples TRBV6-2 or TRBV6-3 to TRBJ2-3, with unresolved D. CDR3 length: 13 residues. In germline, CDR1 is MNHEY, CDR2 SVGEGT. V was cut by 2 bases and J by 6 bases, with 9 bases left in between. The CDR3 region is CASSYVSLDTQYF. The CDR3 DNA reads TGTGCCAGCAGTTACGTCTCCCTGGATACGCAGTATTTT.

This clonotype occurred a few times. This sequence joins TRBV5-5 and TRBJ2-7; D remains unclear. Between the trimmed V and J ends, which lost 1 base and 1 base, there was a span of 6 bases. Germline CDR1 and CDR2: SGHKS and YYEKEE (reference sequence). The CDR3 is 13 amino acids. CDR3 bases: TGTGCCAGCAGCTTGCAGCTATCCTACGAGCAGTACTTC. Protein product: CASSLQLSYEQYF. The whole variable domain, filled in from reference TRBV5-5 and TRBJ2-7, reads DAGVTQSPTHLIKTRGQQVTLRCSPISGHKSVSWYQQVLGQGPQFIFQYYEKEERGRGNFPDRFSARQFPNYSSELNVNALLLGDSALYLCASSLQLSYEQYFGPGTRLTVT.

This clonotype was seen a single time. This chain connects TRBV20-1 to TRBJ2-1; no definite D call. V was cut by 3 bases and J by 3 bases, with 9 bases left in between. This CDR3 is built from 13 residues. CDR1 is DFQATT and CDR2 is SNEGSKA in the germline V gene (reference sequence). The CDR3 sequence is CSASAPNYNEQFF. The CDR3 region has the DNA TGCAGTGCTAGCGCCCCTAACTACAATGAGCAGTTCTTC.

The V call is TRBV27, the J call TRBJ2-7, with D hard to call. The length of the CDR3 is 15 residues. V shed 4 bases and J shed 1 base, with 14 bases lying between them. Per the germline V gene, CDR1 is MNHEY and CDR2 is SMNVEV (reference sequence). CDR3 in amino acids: CASSSPGSPSYEQYF. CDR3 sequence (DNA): TGTGCCAGCAGTTCCCCCGGGTCGCCATCCTACGAGCAGTACTTC.

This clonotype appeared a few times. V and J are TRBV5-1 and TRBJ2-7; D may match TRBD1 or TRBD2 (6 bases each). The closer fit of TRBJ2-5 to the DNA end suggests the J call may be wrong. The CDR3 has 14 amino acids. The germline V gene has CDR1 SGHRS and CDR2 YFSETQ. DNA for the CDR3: TGCGCCAGCAGCCCGGGGGCAGGGGTGGAGACCCAGTACTTC. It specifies CASSPGAGVETQYF.

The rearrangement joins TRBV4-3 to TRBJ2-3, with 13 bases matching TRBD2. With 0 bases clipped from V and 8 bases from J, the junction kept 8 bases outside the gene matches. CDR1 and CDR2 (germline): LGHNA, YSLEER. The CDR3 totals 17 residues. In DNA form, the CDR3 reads TGCGCCAGCAGCCAAGACGGAAGGACTAGCGGGAGCCCTACGCAGTATTTT. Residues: CASSQDGRTSGSPTQYF.

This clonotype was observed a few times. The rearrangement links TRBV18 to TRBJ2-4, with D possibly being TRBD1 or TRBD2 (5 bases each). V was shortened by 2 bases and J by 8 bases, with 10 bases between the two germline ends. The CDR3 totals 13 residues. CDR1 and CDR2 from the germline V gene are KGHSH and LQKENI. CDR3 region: CASSPNGGDIQYF. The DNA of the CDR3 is TGTGCCAGCTCACCAAATGGGGGAGACATTCAGTACTTC.

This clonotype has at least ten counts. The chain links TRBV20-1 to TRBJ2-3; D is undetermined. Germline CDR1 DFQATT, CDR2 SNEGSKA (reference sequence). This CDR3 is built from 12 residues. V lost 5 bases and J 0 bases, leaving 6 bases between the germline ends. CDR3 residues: CSARTSTDTQYF. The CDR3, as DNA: TGCAGTGCTCGGACGAGCACAGATACGCAGTATTTT.

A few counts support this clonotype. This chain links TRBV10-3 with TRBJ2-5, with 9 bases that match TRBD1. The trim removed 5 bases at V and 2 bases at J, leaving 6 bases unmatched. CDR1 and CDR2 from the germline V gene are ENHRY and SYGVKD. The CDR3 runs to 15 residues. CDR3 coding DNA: TGTGCCATCAGTCGGACAGGGGACCAACAAGAGACCCAGTACTTC. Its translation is CAISRTGDQQETQYF.

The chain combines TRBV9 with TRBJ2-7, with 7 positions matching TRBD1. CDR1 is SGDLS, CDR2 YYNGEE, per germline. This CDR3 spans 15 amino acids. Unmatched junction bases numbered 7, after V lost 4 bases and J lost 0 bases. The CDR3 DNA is TGTGCCAGCAGCCCCGGGACAGCATTCTCCTACGAGCAGTACTTC. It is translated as CASSPGTAFSYEQYF.

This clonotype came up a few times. The CDR3 reads CASSYSIHTTNEQFF. The CDR3 nucleotides read TGTGCCAGCAGTTACTCGATCCATACAACCAATGAGCAGTTCTTC. The chain links TRBV6-6 to TRBJ2-1; D is unresolved. Germline V gives CDR1 MNHNY, CDR2 SVGAGI (reference sequence). V was shortened by 0 bases and J by 6 bases, with 12 bases between the two germline ends. The CDR3 is 15 residues long.

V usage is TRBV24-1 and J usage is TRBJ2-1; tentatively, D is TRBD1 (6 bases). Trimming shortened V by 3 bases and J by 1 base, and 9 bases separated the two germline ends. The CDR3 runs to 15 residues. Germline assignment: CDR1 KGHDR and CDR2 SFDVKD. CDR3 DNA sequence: TGTGCCACCAGTGATCGGGACACTTCCTACAATGAGCAGTTCTTC. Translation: CATSDRDTSYNEQFF.

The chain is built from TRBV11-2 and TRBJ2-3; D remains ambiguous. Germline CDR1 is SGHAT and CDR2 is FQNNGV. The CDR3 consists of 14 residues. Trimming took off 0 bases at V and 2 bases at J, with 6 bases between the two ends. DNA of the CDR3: TGTGCCAGCAGCTTAGACGTATTCACAGATACGCAGTATTTT. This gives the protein CASSLDVFTDTQYF.

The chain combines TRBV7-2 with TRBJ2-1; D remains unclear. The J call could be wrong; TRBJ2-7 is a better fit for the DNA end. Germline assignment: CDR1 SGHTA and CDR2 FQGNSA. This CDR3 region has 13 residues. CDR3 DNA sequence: TGTGCCAGCGGGTCAAGCTCCTACAATGAGCAGTACTTC. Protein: CASGSSSYNEQYF.

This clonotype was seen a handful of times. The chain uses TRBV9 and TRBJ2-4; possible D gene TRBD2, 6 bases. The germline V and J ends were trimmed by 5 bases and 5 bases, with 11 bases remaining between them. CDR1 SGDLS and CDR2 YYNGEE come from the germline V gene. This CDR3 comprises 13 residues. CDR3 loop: CASREGQENIQYF. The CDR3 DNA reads TGTGCCAGCAGGGAGGGGCAGGAAAACATTCAGTACTTC. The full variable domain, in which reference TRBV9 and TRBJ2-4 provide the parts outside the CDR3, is DSGVTQTPKHLITATGQRVTLRCSPRSGDLSVYWYQQSLDQGLQFLIQYYNGEERAKGNILERFSAQQFPDLHSELNLSSLELGDSALYFCASREGQENIQYFGAGTRLSVL.

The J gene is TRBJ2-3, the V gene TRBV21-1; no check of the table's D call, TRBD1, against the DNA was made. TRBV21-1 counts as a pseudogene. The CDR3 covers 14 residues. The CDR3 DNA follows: TGTGCCAGCAGCCGGGGGGACAGTGGAGATACGCAGTATTTT. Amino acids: CASSRGDSGDTQYF.

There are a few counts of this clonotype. The CDR3 is CSVVQSRSYTF. CDR3 coding DNA: TGCAGCGTTGTACAGAGTAGAAGCTACACCTTC. The chain is built from TRBV29-1 and TRBJ1-2; no reliable D call. With 4 bases removed from V and 9 bases from J, the gap between germline ends came to 12 bases. The CDR3 is 11 residues long. From germline, CDR1 is SQVTM and CDR2 ANQGSEA.

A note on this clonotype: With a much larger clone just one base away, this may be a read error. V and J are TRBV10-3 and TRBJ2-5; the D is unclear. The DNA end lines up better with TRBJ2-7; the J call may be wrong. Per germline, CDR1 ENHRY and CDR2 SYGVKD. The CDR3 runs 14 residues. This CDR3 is CAIGESKINYEQYF. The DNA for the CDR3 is TGTGCCATCGGTGAGTCGAAAATAAATTACGAGCAGTACTTC.

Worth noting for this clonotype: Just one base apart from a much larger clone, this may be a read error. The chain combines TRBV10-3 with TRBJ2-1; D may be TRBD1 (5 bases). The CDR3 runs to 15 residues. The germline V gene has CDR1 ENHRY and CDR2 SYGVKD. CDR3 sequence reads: CAIRSDSLSYNERFF. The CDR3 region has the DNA TGTGCCATAAGATCAGACAGTCTCTCCTACAATGAGCGGTTCTTC.

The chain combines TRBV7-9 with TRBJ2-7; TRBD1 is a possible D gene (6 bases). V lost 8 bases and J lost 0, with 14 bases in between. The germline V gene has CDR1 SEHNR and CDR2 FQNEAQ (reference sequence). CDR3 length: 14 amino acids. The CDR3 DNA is TGTGCCAGCGGCGACAGGTTCCTCTCCTACGAGCAGTACTTC. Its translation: CASGDRFLSYEQYF. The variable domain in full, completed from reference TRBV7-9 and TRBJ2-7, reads DTGVSQNPRHKITKRGQNVTFRCDPISEHNRLYWYRQTLGQGPEFLTYFQNEAQLEKSRLLSDRFSAERPKGSFSTLEIQRTEQGDSAMYLCASGDRFLSYEQYFGPGTRLTVT.

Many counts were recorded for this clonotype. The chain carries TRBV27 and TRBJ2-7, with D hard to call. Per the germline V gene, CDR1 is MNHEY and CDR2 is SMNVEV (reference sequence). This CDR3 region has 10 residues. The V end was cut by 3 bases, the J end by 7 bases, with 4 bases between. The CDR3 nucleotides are TGTGCCAGCAGTTTCGGAGAGCAGTACTTC. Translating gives CASSFGEQYF.

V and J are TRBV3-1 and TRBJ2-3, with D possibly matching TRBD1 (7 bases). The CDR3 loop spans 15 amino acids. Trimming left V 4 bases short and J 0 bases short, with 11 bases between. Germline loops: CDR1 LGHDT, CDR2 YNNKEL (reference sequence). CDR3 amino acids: CASSPTGTSTDTQYF. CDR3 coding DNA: TGTGCCAGCAGCCCGACAGGGACTAGCACAGATACGCAGTATTTT.

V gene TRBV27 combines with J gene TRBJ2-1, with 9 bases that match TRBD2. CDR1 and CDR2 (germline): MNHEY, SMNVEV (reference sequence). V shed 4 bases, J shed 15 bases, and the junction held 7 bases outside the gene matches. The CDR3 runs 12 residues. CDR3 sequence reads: CASSSLGTSPFF. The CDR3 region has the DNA TGTGCCAGCAGTTCCCTCGGGACTAGCCCGTTCTTC.

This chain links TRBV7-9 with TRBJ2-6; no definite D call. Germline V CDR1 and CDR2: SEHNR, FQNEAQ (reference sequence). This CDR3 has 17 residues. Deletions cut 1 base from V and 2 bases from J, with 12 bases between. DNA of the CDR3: TGTGCCAGCAGCTTAGGGCCCCAAGATACTGGGGCCAACGTCCTGACTTTC. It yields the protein CASSLGPQDTGANVLTF.

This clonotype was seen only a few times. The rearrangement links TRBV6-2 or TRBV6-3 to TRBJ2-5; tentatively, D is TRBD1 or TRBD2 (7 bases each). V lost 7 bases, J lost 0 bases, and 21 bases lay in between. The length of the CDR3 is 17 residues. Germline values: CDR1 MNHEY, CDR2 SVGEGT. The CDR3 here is CASTPSGKGAYQETQYF. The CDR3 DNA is TGTGCCAGCACCCCTAGCGGAAAGGGGGCGTACCAAGAGACCCAGTACTTC.

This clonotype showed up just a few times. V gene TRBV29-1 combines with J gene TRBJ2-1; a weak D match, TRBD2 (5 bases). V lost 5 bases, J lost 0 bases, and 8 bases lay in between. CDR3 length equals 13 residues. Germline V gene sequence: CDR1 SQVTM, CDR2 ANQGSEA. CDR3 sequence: CSVTGSSYNEQFF. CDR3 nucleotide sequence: TGCAGCGTTACGGGAAGCTCCTACAATGAGCAGTTCTTC.